The 7 T cell receptor beta chains presented below share a single source sample, sequenced in a study of OX40 agonist ivuxolimab in advanced cancers. The protocol was immunoSEQ multiplex PCR, while the TCRdb copy is restricted to in-frame clones and leaves out a portion. The sample holds 70,000 to 90,000 clones, roughly 90% seen once. The specimen comprised CD4+ or CD8+ T cells sorted from blood, sampled in a trial of the OX40 agonist ivuxolimab. The receptors originated from an adult with an advanced solid tumor such as melanoma, head and neck, liver or kidney cancer.

J is TRBJ2-1 and V is TRBV18; 12 nucleotides agree with TRBD2. The germline CDR1 and CDR2 sequences are KGHSH and LQKENI. Unmatched junction bases numbered 6, after V lost 5 bases and J lost 7 bases. CDR3 length: 15 amino acids. The CDR3 loop reads CASSSTSGRQNEQFF. CDR3 bases: TGTGCCAGCTCATCGACTAGCGGGAGACAAAATGAGCAGTTCTTC.

The chain joins TRBV30 to TRBJ2-5, with TRBD2 identical over 13 bases. The V and J ends lost 1 base and 4 bases, in that order; junction bases with no gene match: 3. The CDR3 sequence is 15 residues long. Per germline, CDR1 GTSNPN and CDR2 SVGIG (reference sequence). The CDR3 nucleotides are TGTGCCTGGAGTGGGACTAGCGGGAGTGGAGAGACCCAGTACTTC. The encoded protein is CAWSGTSGSGETQYF.

J is TRBJ1-2 and V is TRBV30, with 9 nucleotides matching TRBD1. CDR3 length: 13 residues. J gave up 8 bases and V 3 bases, and 7 bases lay outside the gene matches. Looked up from germline, CDR1 is GTSNPN and CDR2 is SVGIG (reference sequence). CDR3 sequence reads: CAWSEQGAGGYTF. In DNA form, the CDR3 reads TGTGCCTGGAGCGAACAGGGGGCGGGAGGCTACACCTTC.

This clone has a handful of counts. The rearrangement joins TRBV12-2 to TRBJ1-5; the table gives TRBD1 as D, unverified against the DNA. TRBV12-2 is recorded as a pseudogene. This CDR3 has 16 residues. CDR3 in DNA: TGTGCAAGTCGCTTCCACTTGACAGGGTGCAATCAGCCCCAGCATTTT. It translates to CASRFHLTGCNQPQHF.

J is TRBJ2-3 and V is TRBV9; 10 bases fit TRBD2. The length of the CDR3 is 15 residues. The germline gives CDR1 SGDLS, CDR2 YYNGEE. With 2 bases clipped from V and 1 base from J, the junction kept 1 base outside the gene matches. CDR3 amino acids: CASSVGLAGTDTQYF. The CDR3 nucleotides are TGTGCCAGCAGCGTTGGACTAGCGGGCACAGATACGCAGTATTTT.

In this sample, this clone turned up once. The J gene is TRBJ2-3, the V gene TRBV6-6, with no clear D. The germline V gene has CDR1 MNHNY and CDR2 SVGAGI (reference sequence). V was clipped by 0 bases and J by 1 base, with 8 bases between them. This CDR3 has 15 residues. The CDR3 DNA follows: TGTGCCAGCAGTTACTCTAGCAGCCGCACAGATACGCAGTATTTT. Amino acids: CASSYSSSRTDTQYF.

The J gene is TRBJ2-5, the V gene TRBV18; D call uncertain. V gave up 2 bases and J gave up 1 base, with 11 bases separating them. This CDR3 has 15 amino acids. CDR1 is KGHSH, CDR2 LQKENI, per germline. DNA for the CDR3: TGTGCCAGCTCACCATATCAAGGGTTCCAAGAGACCCAGTACTTC. It specifies CASSPYQGFQETQYF.